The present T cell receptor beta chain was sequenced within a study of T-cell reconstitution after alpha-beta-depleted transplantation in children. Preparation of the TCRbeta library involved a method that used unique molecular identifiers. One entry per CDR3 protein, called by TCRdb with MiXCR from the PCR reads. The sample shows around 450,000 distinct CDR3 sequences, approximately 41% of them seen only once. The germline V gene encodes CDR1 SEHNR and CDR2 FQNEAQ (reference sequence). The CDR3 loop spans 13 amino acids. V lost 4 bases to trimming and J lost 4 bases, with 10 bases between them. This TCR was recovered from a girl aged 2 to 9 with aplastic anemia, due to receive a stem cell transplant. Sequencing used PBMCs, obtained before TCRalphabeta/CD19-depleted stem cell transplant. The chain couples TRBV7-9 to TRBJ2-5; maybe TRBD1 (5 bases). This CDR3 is CASSSTEIETQYF. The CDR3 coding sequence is TGTGCCAGCAGCTCGACAGAGATAGAGACCCAGTACTTC. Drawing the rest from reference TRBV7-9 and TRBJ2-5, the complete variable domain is DTGVSQNPRHKITKRGQNVTFRCDPISEHNRLYWYRQTLGQGPEFLTYFQNEAQLEKSRLLSDRFSAERPKGSFSTLEIQRTEQGDSAMYLCASSSTEIETQYFGPGTRLLVL.